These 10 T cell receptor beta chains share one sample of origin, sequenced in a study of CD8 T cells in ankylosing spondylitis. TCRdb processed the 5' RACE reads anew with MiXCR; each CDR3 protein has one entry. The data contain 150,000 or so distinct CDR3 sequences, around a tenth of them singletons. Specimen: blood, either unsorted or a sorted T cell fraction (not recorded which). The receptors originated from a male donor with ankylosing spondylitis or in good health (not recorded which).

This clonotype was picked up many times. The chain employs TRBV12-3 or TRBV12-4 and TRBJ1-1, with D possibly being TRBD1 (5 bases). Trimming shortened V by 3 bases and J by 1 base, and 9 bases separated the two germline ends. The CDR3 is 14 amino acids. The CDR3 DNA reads TGTGCCAGCAGTTTGAGGACACCGAACACTGAAGCTTTCTTT. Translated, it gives CASSLRTPNTEAFF.

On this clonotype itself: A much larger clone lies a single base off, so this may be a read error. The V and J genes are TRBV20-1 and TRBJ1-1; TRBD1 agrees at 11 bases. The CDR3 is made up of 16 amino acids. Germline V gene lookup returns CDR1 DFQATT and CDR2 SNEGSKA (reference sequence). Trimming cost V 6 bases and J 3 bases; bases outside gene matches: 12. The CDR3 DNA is TGCAGTGCCAATGGGGGCCGGACAGGGGGCTACACTGAAGCTTTCTTT. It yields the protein CSANGGRTGGYTEAFF.

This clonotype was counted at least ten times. CDR3: CASSRGRGPQETQYF. CDR3 sequence (DNA): TGTGCCAGCAGTAGGGGACGAGGTCCCCAAGAGACCCAGTACTTC. The rearrangement joins TRBV12-3 or TRBV12-4 to TRBJ2-5, with D possibly being TRBD1 or TRBD2 (5 bases each). Deletions cut 5 bases from V and 1 base from J, with 14 bases between. This CDR3 has 15 residues.

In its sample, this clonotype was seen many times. The CDR3 DNA is TGTGCCAGCAGTGATCCCCTTCTAGCCAAAAACATTCAGTACTTC. Protein: CASSDPLLAKNIQYF. The V call is TRBV6-1, the J call TRBJ2-4; D remains ambiguous. This CDR3 comprises 15 residues. The V gene's germline CDR1 is MNHNS and CDR2 SASEGT. V dropped 3 bases and J dropped 0 bases, with 9 bases sitting between them.

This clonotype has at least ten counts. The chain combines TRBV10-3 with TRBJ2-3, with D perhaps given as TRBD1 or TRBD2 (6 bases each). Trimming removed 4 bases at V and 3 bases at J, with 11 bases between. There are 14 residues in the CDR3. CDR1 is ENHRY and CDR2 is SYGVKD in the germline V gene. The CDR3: CAISVGGTTDTQYF. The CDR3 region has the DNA TGTGCCATCAGTGTAGGGGGGACTACAGATACGCAGTATTTT.

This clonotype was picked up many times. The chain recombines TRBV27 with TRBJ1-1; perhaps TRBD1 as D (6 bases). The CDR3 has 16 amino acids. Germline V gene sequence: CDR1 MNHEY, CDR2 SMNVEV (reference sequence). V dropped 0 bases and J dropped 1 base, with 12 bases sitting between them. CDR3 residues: CASSLSQGRGNTEAFF. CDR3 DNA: TGTGCCAGCAGTTTATCCCAGGGGAGGGGGAACACTGAAGCTTTCTTT.

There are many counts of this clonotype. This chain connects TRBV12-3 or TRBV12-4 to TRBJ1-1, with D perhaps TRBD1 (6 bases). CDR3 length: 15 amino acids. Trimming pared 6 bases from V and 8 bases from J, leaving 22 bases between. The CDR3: CASRYREGAQAEAFF. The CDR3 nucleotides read TGTGCCAGCAGGTACAGGGAGGGAGCCCAGGCCGAAGCTTTCTTT.

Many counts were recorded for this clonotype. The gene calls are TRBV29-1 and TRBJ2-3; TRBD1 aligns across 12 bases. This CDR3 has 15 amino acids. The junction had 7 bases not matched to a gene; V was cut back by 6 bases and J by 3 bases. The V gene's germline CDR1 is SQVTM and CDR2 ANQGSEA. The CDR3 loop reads CSVSGTGGLTDTQYF. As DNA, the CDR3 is TGCAGCGTGTCCGGGACAGGGGGCTTGACAGATACGCAGTATTTT.

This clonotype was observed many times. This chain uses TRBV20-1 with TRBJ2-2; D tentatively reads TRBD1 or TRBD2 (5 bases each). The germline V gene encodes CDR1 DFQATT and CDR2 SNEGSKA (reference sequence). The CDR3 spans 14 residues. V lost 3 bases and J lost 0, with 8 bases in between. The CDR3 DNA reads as TGCAGTGCTAGGATGGGGGCGAACACCGGGGAGCTGTTTTTT. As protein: CSARMGANTGELFF.

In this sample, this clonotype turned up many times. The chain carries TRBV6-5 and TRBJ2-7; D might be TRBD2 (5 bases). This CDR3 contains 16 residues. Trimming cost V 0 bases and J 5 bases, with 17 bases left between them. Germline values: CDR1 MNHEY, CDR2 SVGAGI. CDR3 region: CASSYSGRRQLNEQYF. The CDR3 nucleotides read TGTGCCAGCAGTTACTCAGGGAGAAGGCAACTAAACGAGCAGTACTTC.